What follows is one T cell receptor (beta chain) and its context. The CDR3 consists of 14 residues. Germline V gene data show CDR1 as MNHNS and CDR2 as SASEGT. Trimming took off 10 bases at V and 0 bases at J, with 13 bases between the two ends. This entry is derived from a study of shared clonotypes between healthy human individuals. Clones were read by immunoSEQ multiplex PCR, and TCRdb kept only the in-frame ones, dropping some. The sample carries more than 2,000,000 clones, more than 90% recorded once. The clonotype comes from a man aged 18 to 30 in good health. The J gene is TRBJ2-1, the V gene TRBV6-1; weak D call: TRBD1 (6 bases). Sequencing was done on a sample of naive CD4+ T cells sorted from blood. Indicated subset: CD45RA+ positively selected. The CDR3 region is CATRTASSYNEQFF. CDR3 nucleotides: TGTGCCACGCGGACAGCGAGCTCCTACAATGAGCAGTTCTTC.